What follows is one TCR beta chain and its context. The antigen is unknown. This record belongs to a study of cytotoxic CD8 clonotypes in ibrutinib-treated CLL. Notes on the study in general: Clonality rose at ibrutinib response and fell back toward baseline at progression. Baseline-level clonality went beyond age-matched healthy donors and moved in step with circulating CD8+ T-cell counts.

The data were produced by immunoSEQ multiplex PCR, yet TCRdb's version contains in-frame clones alone and is incomplete. Of over 120,000 clones in the sample, 70% to 80% were seen once. The germline CDR1 and CDR2 sequences are LNHDA and SQIVND (reference sequence). The CDR3 sequence is 14 residues long. Trimming pared 3 bases from V and 0 bases from J, leaving 9 bases between. This TCR derives from a human donor with chronic lymphocytic leukemia. The rearrangement joins TRBV19 to TRBJ2-7; D unclear. Sequencing used PBMCs, obtained after 12 months of ibrutinib treatment. In nucleotides, the CDR3 is TGTGCCAGTAGTATGGGCTCTCTCTCCTACGAGCAGTACTTC. This encodes CASSMGSLSYEQYF. Looking up the rest from reference TRBV19 and TRBJ2-7 gives the full variable domain: DGGITQSPKYLFRKEGQNVTLSCEQNLNHDAMYWYRQDPGQGLRLIYYSQIVNDFQKGDIAEGYSVSREKKESFPLTVTSAQKNPTAFYLCASSMGSLSYEQYFGPGTRLTVT.